This TCR beta chain is drawn from a study of graft-versus-host responses after intestinal transplantation. Across the study: All recipients got anti-thymocyte globulin induction, then tacrolimus and steroids for about 3 years.

Study-wide results and caveats: Early post-transplant HvG declines were associated with peak circulating GvH clone levels. Graft-versus-host to host-versus-graft clonal ratios in allografts were high in patients with graft-donor T cell macrochimerism. Researchers found GvH clones in recipient marrow, and some showed up first in ileum or blood.

A note on this clone: The antigen is undetermined.

Data came from immunoSEQ multiplex PCR; TCRdb stores just in-frame clones and leaves some out. The repertoire includes about 110,000 clones, around 93% of them detected once, and 0.4% to 0.55% sits in the top ten. The CDR3 totals 16 residues. The chain combines TRBV12-2 with TRBJ2-3; TRBD2, the table's D call, lacks a check against the DNA. TRBV12-2 is termed a pseudogene. The source of this sequence is a human donor who received an intestinal transplant. Sequenced material: unstimulated CD8+ T cells sorted from spleen or lymph node cells, taken before intestinal transplant. This chain's CDR3 is CASRLARARRTDTQYF. The CDR3 region has the DNA TGTGCAAGTCGCTTAGCGCGGGCGCGACGGACAGATACGCAGTATTTT.